The 28 T cell receptor beta chains below come from one sample, sequenced in a study of blood T cell repertoires in COVID-19. Profiled with immunoSEQ multiplex PCR; TCRdb holds only in-frame clones, not every one. The sample comprises some 150,000 clones, around 87% of which are singletons, and over 2% rests with the top ten. The specimen was peripheral blood. Source of these receptors: a man aged 45-65 years with active COVID-19.

The V gene is TRBV7-9, the J gene TRBJ1-6, with 7 bases aligning to TRBD1. This CDR3 contains 14 residues. CDR1 SEHNR and CDR2 FQNEAQ come from the germline V gene (reference sequence). V shed 10 bases and J 9 bases; nucleotides not matched to a gene: 12. CDR3 nucleotide sequence: TGTGCCATTCCCCTCGCAGGGGGTAGTTCACCCCTCCACTTT. Residues: CAIPLAGGSSPLHF.

This clone was seen just once. The chain has TRBV7-9 and TRBJ1-1; 10 bases match TRBD1. The germline gives CDR1 SEHNR, CDR2 FQNEAQ (reference sequence). This CDR3 contains 18 residues. V was clipped by 5 bases and J by 2 bases; unmatched bases: 14. The CDR3 region is CASSPVIDRGLINTEAFF. The CDR3 region has the DNA TGTGCCAGCAGCCCTGTGATCGACAGGGGGCTTATCAACACTGAAGCTTTCTTT.

V is TRBV4-2 and J is TRBJ2-5; D is possibly TRBD1 (5 bases). V dropped 0 bases and J dropped 5 bases, with 10 bases sitting between them. This CDR3 region has 14 residues. The germline CDR1 and CDR2 sequences are LGHNA and YNFKEQ. The CDR3 protein is CASSQDIPGETQYF. CDR3 sequence (DNA): TGTGCCAGCAGCCAAGATATCCCAGGGGAGACCCAGTACTTC.

The chain is built from TRBV25-1 and TRBJ1-6; 8 bases agree with TRBD1. This CDR3 has 15 amino acids. The V gene's germline CDR1 is MGHDK and CDR2 SYGVNS. V was clipped by 4 bases and J by 10 bases; unmatched bases: 9. The CDR3 spells CASSGQQGARSPLHF. The CDR3 region has the DNA TGTGCCAGCAGTGGACAGCAGGGGGCAAGGTCACCCCTCCACTTT.

The chain recombines TRBV6-6 with TRBJ2-1; TRBD1 matches at 9 bases. This CDR3 region has 14 residues. Germline values: CDR1 MNHNY, CDR2 SVGAGI (reference sequence). The ends lost 11 bases at V and 7 bases at J; junction bases unmatched: 12. DNA for the CDR3: TGTGCCCTGCGTCCCGGGACAGGGCGGAATGAGCAGTTCTTC. It translates to CALRPGTGRNEQFF.

This chain links TRBV4-1 with TRBJ1-2; D call uncertain. With 5 bases removed from V and 3 bases from J, the gap between germline ends came to 13 bases. The germline CDR1 and CDR2 sequences are MGHRA and YSYEKL. CDR3 length equals 14 residues. The chain's CDR3 is CASSSERRDYGYTF. The CDR3 DNA is TGCGCCAGCAGCTCAGAACGGAGGGACTATGGCTACACCTTC.

The rearrangement uses TRBV7-8 and TRBJ1-3; TRBD1 matches 7 bases. V shed 6 bases and J 6 bases; nucleotides not matched to a gene: 8. Germline V gives CDR1 SGHVS, CDR2 FQNEAQ. The CDR3 is made up of 14 amino acids. CDR3 sequence: CASRSDRDENTIYF. The CDR3 nucleotides read TGTGCCAGCAGATCCGACAGGGATGAAAACACCATATATTTT.

V and J are TRBV3-1 (or the pseudogene TRBV3-2) and TRBJ1-1; D call uncertain. Germline V gene sequence: CDR1 LGHDT, CDR2 YNNKEL (reference sequence). The CDR3 spans 12 residues. The germline V and J ends were trimmed by 8 bases and 8 bases, with 15 bases remaining between them. CDR3 in DNA: TGTGCCAGCCGTAACATTCCGGGAGAAGCTTTCTTT. It yields the protein CASRNIPGEAFF.

This clone was observed a handful of times. The chain has TRBV12-3 or TRBV12-4 and TRBJ1-1; 8 bases are shared with TRBD1. This CDR3 region has 13 residues. Germline trimming cut 6 bases from V and 6 bases from J; bases unmatched to any gene: 6. The DNA for the CDR3 is TGTGCCAGCAGAACTGGACAGGGACCTGAAGCTTTCTTT. Its translation is CASRTGQGPEAFF.

This clone was seen only a few times. This chain joins TRBV7-2 and TRBJ1-3, with 8 bases matching TRBD1. The CDR3 covers 15 residues. V was pared by 6 bases and J by 1 base, with 5 bases of the junction left unmatched. Germline V gives CDR1 SGHTA, CDR2 FQGNSA. CDR3 sequence: CASSSQGDSGNTIYF. The CDR3 DNA sequence: TGTGCCAGCAGTTCACAGGGGGATTCTGGAAACACCATATATTTT.

The gene calls are TRBV5-1 and TRBJ1-6, with D maybe TRBD1 (6 bases). Germline V CDR1 and CDR2: SGHRS, YFSETQ. The CDR3 runs to 17 residues. Trimming pared 1 base from V and 7 bases from J, leaving 18 bases between. The CDR3 DNA is TGCGCCAGCAGCTTGATTGGCCAGGGGCGCCTAAATTCACCCCTCCACTTT. This encodes CASSLIGQGRLNSPLHF.

This clone has just one count. J is TRBJ2-1 and V is TRBV5-5; unclear D gene. CDR1 and CDR2 (germline): SGHKS, YYEKEE (reference sequence). Trimming left V 5 bases short and J 8 bases short, with 5 bases between. The CDR3 extends over 10 amino acids. This chain's CDR3 is CASSEYEQFF. DNA for the CDR3: TGTGCCAGCAGTGAGTATGAGCAGTTCTTC. Combining the CDR3 with reference TRBV5-5 and TRBJ2-1 gives the whole variable domain DAGVTQSPTHLIKTRGQQVTLRCSPISGHKSVSWYQQVLGQGPQFIFQYYEKEERGRGNFPDRFSARQFPNYSSELNVNALLLGDSALYLCASSEYEQFFGPGTRLTVL.

There are a few counts of this clone. This chain uses TRBV5-4 with TRBJ2-3; 8 nucleotides align to TRBD2. The CDR3 extends over 14 amino acids. CDR1 is SGHNT, CDR2 YYREEE, per germline (reference sequence). Unmatched junction bases numbered 4, after V lost 0 bases and J lost 7 bases. The CDR3 spells CASSLEVAGNTQYF. CDR3 bases: TGTGCCAGCAGCTTGGAGGTAGCGGGGAATACGCAGTATTTT.

J is TRBJ2-3 and V is TRBV5-1, with D perhaps matching TRBD1 (6 bases). CDR1 SGHRS and CDR2 YFSETQ come from the germline V gene. The CDR3 contains 15 residues. V was pared by 0 bases and J by 4 bases, with 12 bases between. This CDR3 is CASSLEGVSSDTQYF. CDR3 sequence (DNA): TGCGCCAGCAGCTTGGAGGGGGTGAGCTCAGATACGCAGTATTTT.

This clone was seen a few times. V usage is TRBV18 and J usage is TRBJ2-3; D is perhaps TRBD2 (5 bases). V was shortened by 8 bases and J by 1 base, with 13 bases between the two germline ends. Germline loops: CDR1 KGHSH, CDR2 LQKENI. The CDR3 is 14 amino acids. CDR3 nucleotides: TGTGCCAGCACCCCCCCCGGGGGCACAGATACGCAGTATTTT. Encoded protein: CASTPPGGTDTQYF.

The chain joins TRBV5-1 to TRBJ1-3; D remains unclear. Deletions cut 7 bases from V and 2 bases from J, with 10 bases between. This CDR3 region has 13 residues. CDR1 is SGHRS and CDR2 is YFSETQ in the germline V gene. The CDR3 nucleotides read TGCGCCAGCCAGATTGAACCTGGAAACACCATATATTTT. It is translated as CASQIEPGNTIYF.

V is TRBV27 and J is TRBJ2-7, with 7 nucleotides matching TRBD1. From germline, CDR1 is MNHEY and CDR2 SMNVEV (reference sequence). The CDR3 covers 14 residues. V gave up 5 bases and J gave up 2 bases; unmatched junction bases: 6. DNA of the CDR3: TGTGCCAGCAGTCGAGGGGGCGGACCCTACGAGCAGTACTTC. Encoded protein: CASSRGGGPYEQYF.

The V call is TRBV19, the J call TRBJ1-2; no reliable D call. V was cut by 3 bases and J by 6 bases, with 17 bases left in between. CDR3 length equals 15 residues. CDR1 and CDR2 (germline): LNHDA, SQIVND (reference sequence). The CDR3 sequence is CASSIPTTTRDGYTF. The CDR3, as DNA: TGTGCCAGTAGTATCCCGACAACCACCCGAGATGGCTACACCTTC.

The J gene is TRBJ1-2, the V gene TRBV5-1; weak D call: TRBD1 (6 bases). V was pared by 2 bases and J by 8 bases, with 19 bases between. CDR1 SGHRS and CDR2 YFSETQ come from the germline V gene. CDR3 size: 15 residues. In nucleotides, the CDR3 is TGCGCCAGCAGCTTCCAGGGGCCGGTTGGAGAAGGCTACACCTTC. Translated: CASSFQGPVGEGYTF.

This sequence joins TRBV11-2 and TRBJ2-5; tentative D call: TRBD2 (5 bases). Trimming removed 2 bases at V and 3 bases at J, with 10 bases between. The CDR3 covers 14 residues. Germline V gene data show CDR1 as SGHAT and CDR2 as FQNNGV. CDR3 DNA: TGTGCCAGCAGCTTACGGGGTAGAGAAGAGACCCAGTACTTC. Amino acids: CASSLRGREETQYF.

This clone was seen only a few times. The genes are TRBV4-1 and TRBJ1-5, with D tentatively TRBD1 (5 bases). Deletions cut 0 bases from V and 1 base from J, with 13 bases between. The CDR3 is 17 residues long. Germline V gene sequence: CDR1 MGHRA, CDR2 YSYEKL. The CDR3: CASSQEGGGISNQPQHF. In DNA form, the CDR3 reads TGCGCCAGCAGCCAAGAGGGGGGGGGTATAAGCAATCAGCCCCAGCATTTT.

This clone was counted once. This sequence joins TRBV19 and TRBJ2-7, with 11 positions matching TRBD2. Germline values: CDR1 LNHDA, CDR2 SQIVND (reference sequence). With 5 bases clipped from V and 1 base from J, the junction kept 10 bases outside the gene matches. This CDR3 is 17 amino acids long. CDR3 residues: CASSPRRLAGISYEQYF. CDR3 coding DNA: TGTGCCAGTAGTCCAAGGCGACTAGCGGGGATATCCTACGAGCAGTACTTC.

This clone was counted a few times. V is TRBV18 and J is TRBJ1-4, with TRBD1 matching over 8 bases. The CDR3 covers 18 residues. Germline V CDR1 and CDR2: KGHSH, LQKENI. The J segment lost 0 bases and the V segment lost 0 bases, leaving 6 bases of the junction unmatched. The CDR3 DNA sequence: TGTGCCAGCTCACCACCAGTCAGGGGGCTTTCAACTAATGAAAAACTGTTTTTT. Residues: CASSPPVRGLSTNEKLFF.

This chain joins TRBV12-3 or TRBV12-4 and TRBJ1-1; perhaps TRBD1 as D (5 bases). V lost 6 bases, J lost 5 bases, and 10 bases lay in between. CDR3 length equals 12 residues. The CDR3 DNA reads as TGTGCCAGCAGCCCCGGACAAACTGAAGCTTTCTTT. Its protein is CASSPGQTEAFF.

This chain connects TRBV3-1 (or the pseudogene TRBV3-2) to TRBJ1-5; perhaps TRBD1 as D (5 bases). Trimming took off 0 bases at V and 4 bases at J, with 16 bases between the two ends. From germline, CDR1 is LGHDT and CDR2 YNNKEL (reference sequence). CDR3 size: 17 residues. The CDR3 DNA reads TGTGCCAGCAGCCAAGATCGAGGACGGGGGGGAAATCAGCCCCAGCATTTT. As protein: CASSQDRGRGGNQPQHF.

The chain employs TRBV4-1 and TRBJ2-1; 14 nucleotides line up with TRBD2. The CDR3 consists of 18 residues. Trimming at V came to 3 bases and at J to 5 bases, leaving 9 bases not matched to a gene. The germline V gene has CDR1 MGHRA and CDR2 YSYEKL. DNA of the CDR3: TGCGCCAGCAGCCACGGACTAGCGGGGGGCCGGGGAAACAATGAGCAGTTCTTC. It yields the protein CASSHGLAGGRGNNEQFF.

The rearrangement uses TRBV2 and TRBJ2-5; 9 bases are a match to TRBD2. Germline assignment: CDR1 SNHLY and CDR2 FYNNEI. After removal of 3 bases from V and 4 bases from J, the junction contained 6 bases not matched to a gene. CDR3 length: 15 residues. The CDR3 DNA sequence: TGTGCCAGCAGTGACCTAGCGGGGTCAGTAGAGACCCAGTACTTC. Amino acids: CASSDLAGSVETQYF.

The chain carries TRBV6-5 and TRBJ1-1; 7 bases match TRBD1. J lost 6 bases, V lost 6 bases, and 7 bases had no gene match. Germline-derived CDR1 and CDR2 are MNHEY and SVGAGI. This CDR3 is 13 amino acids long. CDR3 sequence reads: CASSAPGTAEAFF. CDR3 sequence (DNA): TGTGCCAGCAGCGCGCCCGGGACAGCTGAAGCTTTCTTT.